In its sample, the clone carrying this T cell receptor beta chain was seen a few times. Its cognate antigen is unknown. TCRdb analysed the reads with MiXCR anew, one entry per CDR3 protein. The sample holds some 150,000 distinct CDR3 sequences; 20% to 30% are singletons and the top ten take approximately 11%. The germline V gene has CDR1 SEHNR and CDR2 FQNEAQ (reference sequence). The CDR3 length is 13 residues. Trimming took off 0 bases at V and 5 bases at J, with 5 bases between the two ends. The record originates from a study of T cell repertoires in cytomegalovirus infection. At the level of the study: Public TCR beta signatures indicated both CMV infection and matching HLA type.

Study-wide results and caveats: Cumulative frequency of public TCR beta families picked out carriers of CMV plus the relevant HLA. In two of eight donors, the top clonotype was HLA-C-restricted CMV-specific.

This receptor was obtained from a human donor in good health (CMV status not recorded). Some clones in this sample may be carry-over from other donors' samples. Sequencing was carried out using PBMCs. V is TRBV7-9 and J is TRBJ1-5; D gene unclear. CDR3 region: CASSLAKDQPQHF. The DNA for the CDR3 is TGTGCCAGCAGCTTAGCGAAGGATCAGCCCCAGCATTTT.